The table lists the clone carrying this TCR beta chain with a count of one. The data are from a study of blood T cell repertoires in COVID-19. Study background: PBMCs, B-cell-depleted T cells, or T cells provided the cDNA or gDNA that made up the material.

Original handling: Reference gene primer amplification gave estimated nucleated cell counts. Using immunoSEQ multiplex PCR, the repertoire was profiled, and TCRdb retains in-frame clones only, with some absent. V, J and clone size were drawn from that table, and D and trimming were deduced from the DNA. This sample carries approximately 300,000 clones, about nine tenths of them seen once, and the ten largest clones take about 2%. V lost 9 bases and J lost 5; bases outside the gene matches: 6. Germline V gene data show CDR1 as SNHLY and CDR2 as FYNNEI. The CDR3 runs to 12 residues. This chain connects TRBV2 to TRBJ2-5; TRBD1 matches at 7 bases. Sequencing input: peripheral blood. The TCR sequence derives from a woman aged 50 to 60 who had recovered from COVID-19. CDR3 in amino acids: CARGQTSETQYF. The CDR3 nucleotides are TGTGCCAGGGGACAGACCAGTGAGACCCAGTACTTC.